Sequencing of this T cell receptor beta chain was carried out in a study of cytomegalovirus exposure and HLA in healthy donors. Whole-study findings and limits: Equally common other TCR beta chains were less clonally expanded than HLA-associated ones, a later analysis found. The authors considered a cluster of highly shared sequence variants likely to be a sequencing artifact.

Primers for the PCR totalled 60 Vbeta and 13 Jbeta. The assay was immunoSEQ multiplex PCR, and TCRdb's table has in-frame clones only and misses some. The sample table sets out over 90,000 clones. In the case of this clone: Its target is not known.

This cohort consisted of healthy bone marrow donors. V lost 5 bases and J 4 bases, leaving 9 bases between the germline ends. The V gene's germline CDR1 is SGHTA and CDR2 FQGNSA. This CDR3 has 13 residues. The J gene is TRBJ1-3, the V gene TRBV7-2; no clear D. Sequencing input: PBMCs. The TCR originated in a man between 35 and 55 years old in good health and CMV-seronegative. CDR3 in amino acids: CASSPPLGNTIYF. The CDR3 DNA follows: TGTGCCAGCAGCCCTCCCCTCGGAAACACCATATATTTT.